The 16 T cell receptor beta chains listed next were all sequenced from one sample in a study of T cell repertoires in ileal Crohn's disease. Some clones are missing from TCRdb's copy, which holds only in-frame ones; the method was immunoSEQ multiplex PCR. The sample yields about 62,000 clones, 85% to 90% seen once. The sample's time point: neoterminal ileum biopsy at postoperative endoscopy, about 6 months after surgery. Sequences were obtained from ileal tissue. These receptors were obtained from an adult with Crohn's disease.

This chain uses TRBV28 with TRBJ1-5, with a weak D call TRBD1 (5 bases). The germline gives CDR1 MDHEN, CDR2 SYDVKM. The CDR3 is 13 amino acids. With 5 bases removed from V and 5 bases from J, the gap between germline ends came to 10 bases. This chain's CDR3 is CASSAGIYQPQHF. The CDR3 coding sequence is TGTGCCAGCAGTGCAGGGATATATCAGCCCCAGCATTTT.

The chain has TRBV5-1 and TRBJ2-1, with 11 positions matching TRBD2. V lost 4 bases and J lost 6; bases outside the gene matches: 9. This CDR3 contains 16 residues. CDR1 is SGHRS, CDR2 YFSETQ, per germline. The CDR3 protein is CASSPITSGSGNEQFF. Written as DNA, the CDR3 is TGCGCCAGCAGCCCTATAACTAGCGGGAGTGGCAATGAGCAGTTCTTC. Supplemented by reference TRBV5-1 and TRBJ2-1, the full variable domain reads KAGVTQTPRYLIKTRGQQVTLSCSPISGHRSVSWYQQTPGQGLQFLFEYFSETQRNKGNFPGRFSGRQFSNSRSEMNVSTLELGDSALYLCASSPITSGSGNEQFFGPGTRLTVL.

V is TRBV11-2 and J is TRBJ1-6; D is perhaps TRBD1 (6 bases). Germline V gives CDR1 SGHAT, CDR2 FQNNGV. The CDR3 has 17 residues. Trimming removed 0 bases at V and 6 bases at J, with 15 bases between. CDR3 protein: CASSLDGTRIRNSPLHF. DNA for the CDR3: TGTGCCAGCAGCTTAGACGGGACACGCATCCGTAATTCACCCCTCCACTTT.

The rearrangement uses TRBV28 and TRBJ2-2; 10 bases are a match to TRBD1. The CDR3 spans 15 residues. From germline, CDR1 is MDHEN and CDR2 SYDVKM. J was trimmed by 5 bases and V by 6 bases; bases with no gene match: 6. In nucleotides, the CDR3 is TGTGCCAGCAGGGACCCGGGACAGGGGACCGGGGAGCTGTTTTTT. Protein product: CASRDPGQGTGELFF. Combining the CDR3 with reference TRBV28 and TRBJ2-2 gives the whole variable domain DVKVTQSSRYLVKRTGEKVFLECVQDMDHENMFWYRQDPGLGLRLIYFSYDVKMKEKGDIPEGYSVSREKKERFSLILESASTNQTSMYLCASRDPGQGTGELFFGEGSRLTVL.

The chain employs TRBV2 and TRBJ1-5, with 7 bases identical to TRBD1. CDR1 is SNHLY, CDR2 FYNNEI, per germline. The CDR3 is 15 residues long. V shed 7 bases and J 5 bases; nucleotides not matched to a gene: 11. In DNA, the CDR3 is TGTGCCAGCACCCTTAGTGGGGACAGATATCAGCCCCAGCATTTT. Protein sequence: CASTLSGDRYQPQHF.

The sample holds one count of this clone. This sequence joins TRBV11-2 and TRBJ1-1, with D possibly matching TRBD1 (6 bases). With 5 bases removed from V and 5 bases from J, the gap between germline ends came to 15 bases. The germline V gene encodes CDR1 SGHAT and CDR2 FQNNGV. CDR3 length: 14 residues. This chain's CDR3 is CASSTKTGQTEAFF. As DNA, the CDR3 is TGTGCCAGCAGCACAAAGACAGGACAAACTGAAGCTTTCTTT.

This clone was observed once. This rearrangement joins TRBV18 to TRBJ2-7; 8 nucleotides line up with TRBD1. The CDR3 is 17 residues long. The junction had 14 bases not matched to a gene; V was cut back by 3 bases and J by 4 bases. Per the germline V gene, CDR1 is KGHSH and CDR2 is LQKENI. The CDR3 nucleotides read TGTGCCAGCTCACCGGCAGGGGGCGATCCCCGGCAATACGAGCAGTACGTC. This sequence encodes CASSPAGGDPRQYEQYV.

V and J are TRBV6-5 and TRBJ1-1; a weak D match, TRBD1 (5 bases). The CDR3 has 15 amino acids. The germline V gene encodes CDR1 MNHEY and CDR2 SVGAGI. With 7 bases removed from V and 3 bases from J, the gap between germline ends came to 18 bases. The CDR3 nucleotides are TGTGCCAGCAACGGACGGGCAGGGTACGACACTGAAGCTTTCTTT. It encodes CASNGRAGYDTEAFF.

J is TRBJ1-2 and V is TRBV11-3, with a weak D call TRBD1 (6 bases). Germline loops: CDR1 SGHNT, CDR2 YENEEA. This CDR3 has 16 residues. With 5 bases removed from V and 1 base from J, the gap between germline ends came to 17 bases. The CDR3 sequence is CASSLGGRSFNYGYTF. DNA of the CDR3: TGTGCCAGCAGCCTAGGGGGGCGAAGCTTTAACTATGGCTACACCTTC.

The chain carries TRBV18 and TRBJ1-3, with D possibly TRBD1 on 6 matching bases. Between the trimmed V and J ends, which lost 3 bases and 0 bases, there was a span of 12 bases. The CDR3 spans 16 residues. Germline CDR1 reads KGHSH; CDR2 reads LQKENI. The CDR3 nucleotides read TGTGCCAGCTCACCTTCGAGGGGGTCCTCTGGAAACACCATATATTTT. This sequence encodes CASSPSRGSSGNTIYF.

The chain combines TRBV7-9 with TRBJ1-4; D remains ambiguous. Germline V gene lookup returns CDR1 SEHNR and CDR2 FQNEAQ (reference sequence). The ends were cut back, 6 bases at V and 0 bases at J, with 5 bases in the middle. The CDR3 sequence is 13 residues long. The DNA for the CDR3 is TGTGCCAGCAGTGTATCAACTAATGAAAAACTGTTTTTT. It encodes CASSVSTNEKLFF.

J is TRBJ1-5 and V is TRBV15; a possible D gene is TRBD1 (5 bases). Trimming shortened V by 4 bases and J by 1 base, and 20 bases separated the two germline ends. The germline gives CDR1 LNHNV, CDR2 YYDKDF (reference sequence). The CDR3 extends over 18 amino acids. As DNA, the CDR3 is TGTGCCACCAGCACCCCCCCGGCAGGGAAGGTCAGCAATCAGCCCCAGCATTTT. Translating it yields CATSTPPAGKVSNQPQHF.

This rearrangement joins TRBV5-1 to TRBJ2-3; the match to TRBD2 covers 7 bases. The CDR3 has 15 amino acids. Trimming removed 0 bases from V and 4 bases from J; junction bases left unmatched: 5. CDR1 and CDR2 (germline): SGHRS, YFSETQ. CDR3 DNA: TGCGCCAGCAGCTTGGGCGGGAGCGGTCCAGATACGCAGTATTTT. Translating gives CASSLGGSGPDTQYF.

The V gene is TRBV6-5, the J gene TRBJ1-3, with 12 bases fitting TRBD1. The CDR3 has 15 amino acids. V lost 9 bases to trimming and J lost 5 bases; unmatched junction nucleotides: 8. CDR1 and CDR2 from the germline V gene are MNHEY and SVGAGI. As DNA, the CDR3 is TGTGCCAGTAAAAGGGGACAGGGGGCAAGAAACACCATATATTTT. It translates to CASKRGQGARNTIYF.

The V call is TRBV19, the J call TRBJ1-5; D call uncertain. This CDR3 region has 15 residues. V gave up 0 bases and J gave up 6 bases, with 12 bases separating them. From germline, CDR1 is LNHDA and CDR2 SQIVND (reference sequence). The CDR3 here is CASSIDREPRQPQHF. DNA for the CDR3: TGTGCCAGTAGTATAGACCGAGAGCCCCGTCAGCCCCAGCATTTT.

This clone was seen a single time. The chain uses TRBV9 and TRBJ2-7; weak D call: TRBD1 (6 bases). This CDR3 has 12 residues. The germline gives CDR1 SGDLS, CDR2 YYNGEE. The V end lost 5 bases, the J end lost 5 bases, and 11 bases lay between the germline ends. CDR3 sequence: CASRDTGNEQYV. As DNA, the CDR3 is TGTGCCAGCAGAGACACAGGGAACGAGCAGTACGTC.